This is a list of T cell receptor beta chains from one sample in a study of T-cell reconstitution after alpha-beta-depleted transplantation in children. TCRdb independently ran MiXCR on the PCR reads; one entry per CDR3 protein. Among 670,000 or so distinct CDR3 sequences listed, around 12% were seen once. Sample: PBMCs, taken before TCRalphabeta/CD19-depleted stem cell transplant. Every receptor here comes from a girl aged 2 to 10 with congenital amegakaryocytic thrombocytopenia, due to receive a stem cell transplant. Both conserved end residues are part of each CDR3. D genes are given only for firm matches. Size is stated for part of the rows, as once, few or many counts, or as a class when the clone is expanded.

TRBJ2-3 | . | TRBV20-1 | many | CSARVRLTDTQYF | TGCAGTGCTAGAGTCCGGTTGACAGATACGCAGTATTTT
TRBJ2-5 | . | TRBV7-9 | . | CASSSTPGVGQYF | TGTGCCAGCAGCTCGACTCCAGGCGTCGGCCAGTACTTC
TRBJ2-2 | . | TRBV7-8 | . | CASSSRVSHTGELFF | TGTGCCAGCAGCTCGAGGGTTAGCCACACCGGGGAGCTGTTTTTT
TRBJ2-3 | . | TRBV7-6 | many | CASSPTGDTQYF | TGTGCCAGCAGCCCGACCGGAGATACGCAGTATTTT
TRBJ2-1 | . | TRBV29-1 | many | CSVRGRGISGDEQFF | TGCAGCGTCCGCGGTCGGGGGATAAGTGGCGATGAGCAGTTCTTC
TRBJ1-6 | . | TRBV4-2 | few | CASSPQFSPLHF | TGTGCCAGCAGCCCCCAATTTTCACCCCTCCACTTT
TRBJ2-7 | TRBD1 | TRBV6-1 | few | CASTKRFAGGSEQYF | TGTGCCAGCACCAAACGCTTTGCAGGGGGCAGCGAGCAGTACTTC
TRBJ2-5 | . | TRBV5-1 | many | CASSSQRWETQYF | TGCGCCAGCAGCTCCCAGAGGTGGGAGACCCAGTACTTC
TRBJ2-7 | TRBD1 | TRBV5-1 | many | CASSYGQVPYEQYF | TGCGCCAGCAGCTACGGACAGGTTCCCTACGAGCAGTACTTC
TRBJ2-5 | . | TRBV5-1 | few | CASSFSRGREETQYF | TGCGCCAGCAGCTTCTCCAGAGGCCGAGAAGAGACCCAGTACTTC
TRBJ1-2 | TRBD1 | TRBV20-1 | many | CSAREIDGRGYHGYTF | TGCAGTGCTAGAGAAATAGACGGCAGGGGGTACCATGGCTACACCTTC
TRBJ2-7 | TRBD2 | TRBV20-1 | . | CSAERGTTSSYEQYF | TGCAGTGCTGAGCGGGGGACAACAAGCTCCTACGAGCAGTACTTC
TRBJ2-4 | . | TRBV5-6 | few | CASSSGVGKNIQYF | TGTGCCAGCAGCTCAGGAGTCGGCAAAAACATTCAGTACTTC
TRBJ2-1 | . | TRBV12-3/TRBV12-4 | few | CASSHGIPSSYNEQFF | TGTGCCAGCAGCCACGGGATCCCAAGCTCCTACAATGAGCAGTTCTTC
TRBJ2-3 | . | TRBV29-1 | many | CSVSQRTDTQYF | TGCAGCGTCTCACAGCGCACAGATACGCAGTATTTT
TRBJ2-3 | . | TRBV7-2 | many | CASSPNLDYPLADTQYF | TGTGCCAGCAGCCCTAACCTGGACTACCCCCTAGCAGATACGCAGTATTTT
TRBJ2-5 | . | TRBV20-1 | few | CSATTETQYF | TGCAGTGCCACCACTGAGACCCAGTACTTC
TRBJ2-5 | . | TRBV2 | . | CASLSPGEETQYF | TGTGCCAGCCTGAGCCCCGGGGAAGAGACCCAGTACTTC
TRBJ2-1 | . | TRBV5-1 | few | CASSFLFPDREGYNEQFF | TGCGCCAGCAGCTTCCTCTTCCCCGACAGGGAGGGTTACAATGAGCAGTTCTTC
TRBJ2-2 | TRBD1 | TRBV5-5 | . | CASSGRGNRGRVTGELFF | TGTGCCAGCAGCGGGAGAGGGAACAGGGGGCGCGTCACCGGGGAGCTGTTTTTT
TRBJ1-5 | . | TRBV29-1 | . | CSVEDLADNQPQHF | TGCAGCGTTGAAGATCTCGCTGATAATCAGCCCCAGCATTTT
TRBJ2-7 | . | TRBV5-1 | many | CASSLGGASSYEQYF | TGCGCCAGCAGCTTAGGAGGGGCGAGCTCCTACGAGCAGTACTTC
TRBJ2-1 | TRBD2 | TRBV20-1 | many | CSAAGGTYNEQFF | TGCAGTGCAGCGGGAGGAACCTACAATGAGCAGTTCTTC
TRBJ1-4 | . | TRBV7-9 | few | CASSSDGPATNEKLFF | TGTGCCAGCAGCTCCGACGGACCTGCAACTAATGAAAAACTGTTTTTT
TRBJ2-5 | . | TRBV3-1 | few | CASSQGSVKETQYF | TGTGCCAGCAGCCAAGGTTCGGTGAAAGAGACCCAGTACTTC